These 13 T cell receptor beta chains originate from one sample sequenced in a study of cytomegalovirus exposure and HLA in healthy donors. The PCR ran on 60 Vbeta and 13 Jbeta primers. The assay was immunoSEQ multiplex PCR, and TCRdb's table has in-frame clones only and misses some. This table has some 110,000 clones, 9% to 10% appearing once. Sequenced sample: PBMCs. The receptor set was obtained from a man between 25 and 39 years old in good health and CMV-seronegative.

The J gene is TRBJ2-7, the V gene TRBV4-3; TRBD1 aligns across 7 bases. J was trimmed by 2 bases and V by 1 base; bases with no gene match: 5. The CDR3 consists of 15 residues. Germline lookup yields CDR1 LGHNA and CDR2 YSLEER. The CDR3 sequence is CASSQGRGQAYEQYF. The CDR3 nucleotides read TGCGCCAGCAGCCAAGGCCGAGGACAGGCCTACGAGCAGTACTTC.

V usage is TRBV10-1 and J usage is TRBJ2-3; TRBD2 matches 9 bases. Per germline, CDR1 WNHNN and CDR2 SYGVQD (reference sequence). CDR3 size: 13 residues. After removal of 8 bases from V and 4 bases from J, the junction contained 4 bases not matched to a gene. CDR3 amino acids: CASGGLAPDTQYF. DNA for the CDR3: TGCGCCAGCGGGGGACTAGCTCCAGATACGCAGTATTTT.

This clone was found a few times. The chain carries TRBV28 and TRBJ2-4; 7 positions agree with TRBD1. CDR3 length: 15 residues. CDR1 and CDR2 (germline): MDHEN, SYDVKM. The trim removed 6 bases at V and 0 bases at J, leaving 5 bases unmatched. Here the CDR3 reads CASRSGQLAKNIQYF. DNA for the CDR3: TGTGCCAGCAGGTCGGGACAGCTAGCCAAAAACATTCAGTACTTC. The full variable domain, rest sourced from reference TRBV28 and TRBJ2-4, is DVKVTQSSRYLVKRTGEKVFLECVQDMDHENMFWYRQDPGLGLRLIYFSYDVKMKEKGDIPEGYSVSREKKERFSLILESASTNQTSMYLCASRSGQLAKNIQYFGAGTRLSVL.

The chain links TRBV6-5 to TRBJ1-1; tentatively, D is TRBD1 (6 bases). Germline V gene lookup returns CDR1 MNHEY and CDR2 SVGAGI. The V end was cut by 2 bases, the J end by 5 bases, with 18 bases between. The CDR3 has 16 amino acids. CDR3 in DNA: TGTGCCAGCAGTTACGCTTATATGGGGGCGAAGACTGAAGCTTTCTTT. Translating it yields CASSYAYMGAKTEAFF.

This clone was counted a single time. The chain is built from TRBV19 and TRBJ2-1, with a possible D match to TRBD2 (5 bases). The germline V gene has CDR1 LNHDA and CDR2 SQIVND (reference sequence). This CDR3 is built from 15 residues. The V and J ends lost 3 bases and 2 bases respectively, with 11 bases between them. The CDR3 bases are TGTGCCAGTAGTATTCGGGGTACTACCTACAATGAGCAGTTCTTC. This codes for CASSIRGTTYNEQFF.

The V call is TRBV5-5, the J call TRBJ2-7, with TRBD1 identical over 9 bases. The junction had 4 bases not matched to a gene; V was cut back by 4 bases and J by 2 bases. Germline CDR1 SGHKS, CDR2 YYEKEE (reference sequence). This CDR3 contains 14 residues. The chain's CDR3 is CASSLDRGAYEQYF. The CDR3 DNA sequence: TGTGCCAGCAGCCTGGACAGGGGTGCCTACGAGCAGTACTTC.

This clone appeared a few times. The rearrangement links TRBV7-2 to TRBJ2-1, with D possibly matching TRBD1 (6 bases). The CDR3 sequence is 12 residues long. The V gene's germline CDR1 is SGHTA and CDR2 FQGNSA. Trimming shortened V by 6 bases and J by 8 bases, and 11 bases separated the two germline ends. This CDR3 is CASSRGGYEQFF. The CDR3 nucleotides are TGTGCCAGCAGTCGTGGGGGCTATGAGCAGTTCTTC.

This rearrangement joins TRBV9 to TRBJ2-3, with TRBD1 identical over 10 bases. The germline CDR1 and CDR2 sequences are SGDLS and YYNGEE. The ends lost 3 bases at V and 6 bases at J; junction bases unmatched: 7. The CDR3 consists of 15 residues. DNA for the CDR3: TGTGCCAGCAGCGCCCCGGGACAGGGGATTGATACGCAGTATTTT. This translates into CASSAPGQGIDTQYF.

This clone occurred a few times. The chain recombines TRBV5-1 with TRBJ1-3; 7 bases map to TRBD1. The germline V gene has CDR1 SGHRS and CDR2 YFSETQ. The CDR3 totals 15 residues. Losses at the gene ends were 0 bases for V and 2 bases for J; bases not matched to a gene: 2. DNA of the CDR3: TGCGCCAGCAGCTTGGGTACAGGGGCTGGAAACACCATATATTTT. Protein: CASSLGTGAGNTIYF. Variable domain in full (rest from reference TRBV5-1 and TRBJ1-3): KAGVTQTPRYLIKTRGQQVTLSCSPISGHRSVSWYQQTPGQGLQFLFEYFSETQRNKGNFPGRFSGRQFSNSRSEMNVSTLELGDSALYLCASSLGTGAGNTIYFGEGSWLTVV.

The CDR3 nucleotides read TGTGCCAGCTCCAATGGGCGGACAAGCTCCTATAATTCACCCCTCCACTTT. Translated: CASSNGRTSSYNSPLHF. V is TRBV28 and J is TRBJ1-6, with a weak D call TRBD1 (5 bases). Germline V gene sequence: CDR1 MDHEN, CDR2 SYDVKM. The V gene lost 8 bases and the J gene lost 0 bases, with 17 bases spanning the gap. The CDR3 has 17 amino acids.

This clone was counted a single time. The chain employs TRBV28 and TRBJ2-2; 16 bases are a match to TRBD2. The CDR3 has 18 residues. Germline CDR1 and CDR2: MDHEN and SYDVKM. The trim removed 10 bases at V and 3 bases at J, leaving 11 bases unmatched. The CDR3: CAINPGLAGGPYTGELFF. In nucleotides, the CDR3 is TGTGCCATCAACCCGGGACTAGCGGGAGGGCCGTACACCGGGGAGCTGTTTTTT.

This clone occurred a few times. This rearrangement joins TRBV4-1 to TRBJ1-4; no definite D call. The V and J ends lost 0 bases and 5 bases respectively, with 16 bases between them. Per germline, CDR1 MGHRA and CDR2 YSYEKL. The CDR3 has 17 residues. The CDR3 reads CASSQEGRRHGNEKLFF. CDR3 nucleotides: TGCGCCAGCAGCCAAGAAGGCAGAAGGCACGGGAATGAAAAACTGTTTTTT.

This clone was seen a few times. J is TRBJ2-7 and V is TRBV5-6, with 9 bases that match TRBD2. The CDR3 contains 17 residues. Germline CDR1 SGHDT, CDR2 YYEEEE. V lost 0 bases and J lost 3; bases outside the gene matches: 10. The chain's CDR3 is CASSLGGAGGKYYEQYF. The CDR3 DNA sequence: TGTGCCAGCAGCTTGGGAGGGGCGGGGGGGAAGTACTACGAGCAGTACTTC.